What follows is one T cell receptor (beta chain) and its context. Its antigen is unidentified. This specimen comes from a study of cytomegalovirus exposure and HLA in healthy donors. Primers: 60 Vbeta forward and 13 Jbeta reverse. Sequencing was performed with immunoSEQ multiplex PCR; in TCRdb, only in-frame clones are kept and a portion is missing. The sample holds approximately 210,000 clones. The germline V gene has CDR1 SNHLY and CDR2 FYNNEI. Trimming left V 5 bases short and J 4 bases short, with 17 bases between. The CDR3 length is 15 residues. Overall study findings and caveats: It was taken for granted in presence/absence analyses that sequencing depth across donors was roughly uniform. Most subjects' HLA-A and HLA-B alleles were reportedly predicted from TCR beta sequences. The study listed 164 cytomegalovirus-associated TCR beta chains.

Though nominally healthy at sampling, donors likely had unrecorded immune exposures. The receptor comes from a woman in her twenties or thirties in good health and CMV-seropositive. The chain recombines TRBV2 with TRBJ1-2; D perhaps matches TRBD1 (5 bases). Input material: PBMCs. The CDR3 is CASSKTTEPIYGYTF. The CDR3 nucleotides read TGTGCCAGCAGTAAAACGACAGAACCCATCTATGGCTACACCTTC.